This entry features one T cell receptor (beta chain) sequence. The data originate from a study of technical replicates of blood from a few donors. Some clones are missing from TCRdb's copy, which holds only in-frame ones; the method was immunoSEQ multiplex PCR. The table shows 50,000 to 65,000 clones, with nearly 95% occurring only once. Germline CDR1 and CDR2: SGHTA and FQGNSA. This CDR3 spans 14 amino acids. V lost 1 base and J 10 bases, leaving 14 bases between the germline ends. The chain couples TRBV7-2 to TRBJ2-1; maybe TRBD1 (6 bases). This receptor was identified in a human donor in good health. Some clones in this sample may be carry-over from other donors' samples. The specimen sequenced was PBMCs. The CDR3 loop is CASSLEDRQREQFF. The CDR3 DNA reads TGTGCCAGCAGCTTAGAAGACAGGCAAAGGGAGCAGTTCTTC. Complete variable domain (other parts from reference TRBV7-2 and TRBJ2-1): GAGVSQSPSNKVTEKGKDVELRCDPISGHTALYWYRQSLGQGLEFLIYFQGNSAPDKSGLPSDRFSAERTGGSVSTLTIQRTQQEDSAVYLCASSLEDRQREQFFGPGTRLTVL.